A single T cell receptor (beta chain) is shown here with its context. The antigen remains unidentified. These data are taken from a study of T-cell memory formation after mild COVID-19. Study in general: The two donors had largely donor-specific TCR clusters.

Constant-segment primers were used for 5'RACE, and the resulting TCR alpha and TCR beta cDNA libraries carried sample barcodes and UMIs. A single record per CDR3 protein comes from TCRdb applying MiXCR to the 5' RACE reads. The sample records more than 70,000 distinct CDR3 sequences, about 15% being singletons. Study results and caveats: Clones that contracted from day 15 to 85 were balanced CD4/CD8, while later expanders leaned CD4+. Clones which contracted sat mainly in CM and EM if CD4+, and in EMRA if CD8+.

V lost 6 bases to trimming and J lost 7 bases; unmatched junction nucleotides: 10. The CDR3 has 15 residues. Material for sequencing was PBMCs or a T cell subset sorted from them (not recorded which). This rearrangement joins TRBV12-3 or TRBV12-4 to TRBJ2-1, with TRBD1 identical over 9 bases. The receptor was isolated from an adult woman who had mild COVID-19 (a few samples of this study predate the infection). Cell type and time point are not known. CDR3 sequence reads: CASRTLTGGINEQFF. The CDR3 region has the DNA TGTGCCAGCAGAACACTGACAGGGGGGATAAATGAGCAGTTCTTC.